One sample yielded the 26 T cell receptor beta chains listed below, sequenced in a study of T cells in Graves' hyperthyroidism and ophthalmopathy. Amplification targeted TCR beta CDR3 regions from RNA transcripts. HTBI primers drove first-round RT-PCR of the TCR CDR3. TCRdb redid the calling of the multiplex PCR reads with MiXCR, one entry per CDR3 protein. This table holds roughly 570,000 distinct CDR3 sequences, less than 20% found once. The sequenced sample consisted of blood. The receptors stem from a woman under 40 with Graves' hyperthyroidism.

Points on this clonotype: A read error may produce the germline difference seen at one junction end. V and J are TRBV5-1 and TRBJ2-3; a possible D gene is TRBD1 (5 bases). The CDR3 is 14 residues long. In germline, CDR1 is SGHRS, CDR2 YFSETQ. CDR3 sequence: CTSTLGLPGDTQYF. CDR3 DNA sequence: TGCACCAGCACTCTGGGGCTCCCCGGAGATACGCAGTATTTT.

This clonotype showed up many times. DNA of the CDR3: TGTGCCATCTGGCAGGGACCATCGAACGGGGAGCTGTTTTTT. Translating gives CAIWQGPSNGELFF. The rearrangement joins TRBV10-3 to TRBJ2-2; D may correspond to TRBD1 or TRBD2 (5 bases each). Trimming removed 8 bases from V and 7 bases from J, with 17 bases in between. The CDR3 extends over 14 amino acids. CDR1 is ENHRY, CDR2 SYGVKD, per germline.

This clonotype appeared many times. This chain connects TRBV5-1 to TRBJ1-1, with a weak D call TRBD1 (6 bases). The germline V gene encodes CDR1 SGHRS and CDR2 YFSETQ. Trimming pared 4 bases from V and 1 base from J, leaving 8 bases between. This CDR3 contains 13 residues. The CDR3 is CASSPGQNTEAFF. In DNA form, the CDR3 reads TGCGCCAGCAGCCCGGGACAGAACACTGAAGCTTTCTTT.

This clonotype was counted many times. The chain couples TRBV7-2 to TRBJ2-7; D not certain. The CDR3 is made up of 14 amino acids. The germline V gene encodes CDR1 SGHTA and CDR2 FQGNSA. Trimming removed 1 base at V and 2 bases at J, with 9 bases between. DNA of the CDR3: TGTGCCAGCAGCTTAGTTCCGAAGGCCTACGAGCAGTACTTC. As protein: CASSLVPKAYEQYF.

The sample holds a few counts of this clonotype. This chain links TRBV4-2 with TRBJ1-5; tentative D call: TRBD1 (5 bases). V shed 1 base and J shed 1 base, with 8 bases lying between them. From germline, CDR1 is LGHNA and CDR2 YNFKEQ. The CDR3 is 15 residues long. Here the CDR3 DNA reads TGTGCCAGCAGCCAAGCTGGGGACAGCAATCAGCCCCAGCATTTT. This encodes CASSQAGDSNQPQHF.

The CDR3 region is CASSRLGHPGLFF. The DNA for the CDR3 is TGCGCCAGCAGCCGACTCGGTCACCCAGGGCTGTTTTTT. The chain couples TRBV5-1 to TRBJ2-2; D is unclear. The CDR3 runs to 13 residues. V was clipped by 4 bases and J by 13 bases, with 17 bases between them. Germline CDR1 and CDR2: SGHRS and YFSETQ.

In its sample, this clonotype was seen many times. CDR3 DNA: TGTGCCAGCAGTCCCCGAGGGGGGAGCAATCAGCCCCAGCATTTT. Residues: CASSPRGGSNQPQHF. The chain uses TRBV27 and TRBJ1-5; a possible D gene is TRBD1 (6 bases). Germline values: CDR1 MNHEY, CDR2 SMNVEV (reference sequence). V lost 5 bases to trimming and J lost 1 base, with 12 bases between them. The CDR3 covers 15 residues.

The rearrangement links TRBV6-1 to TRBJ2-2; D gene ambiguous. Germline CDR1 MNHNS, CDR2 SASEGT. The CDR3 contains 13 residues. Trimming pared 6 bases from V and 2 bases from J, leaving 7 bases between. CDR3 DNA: TGTGCCAGCAGGGATAAAAACACCGGGGAGCTGTTTTTT. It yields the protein CASRDKNTGELFF.

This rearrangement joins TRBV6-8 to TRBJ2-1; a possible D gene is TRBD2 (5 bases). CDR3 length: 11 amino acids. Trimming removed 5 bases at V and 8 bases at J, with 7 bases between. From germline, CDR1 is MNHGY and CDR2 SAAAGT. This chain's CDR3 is CASSNGDEQFF. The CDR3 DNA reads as TGTGCCAGCAGTAACGGGGATGAGCAGTTCTTC.

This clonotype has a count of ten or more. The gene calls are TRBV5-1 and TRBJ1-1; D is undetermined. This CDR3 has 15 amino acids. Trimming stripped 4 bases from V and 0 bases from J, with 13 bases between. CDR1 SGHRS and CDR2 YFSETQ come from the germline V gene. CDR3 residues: CASSEGGSLNTEAFF. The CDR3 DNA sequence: TGCGCCAGCAGCGAGGGCGGCTCTTTGAACACTGAAGCTTTCTTT.

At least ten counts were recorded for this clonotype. This chain's CDR3 is CAWGTDNNQPQHF. For the CDR3, the DNA is TGTGCCTGGGGGACAGATAACAATCAGCCCCAGCATTTT. The V gene is TRBV30, the J gene TRBJ1-5; 7 nucleotides agree with TRBD1. With V trimmed by 5 bases and J by 3 bases, 4 bases remained unmatched. CDR1 and CDR2 from the germline V gene are GTSNPN and SVGIG (reference sequence). CDR3 length: 13 amino acids.

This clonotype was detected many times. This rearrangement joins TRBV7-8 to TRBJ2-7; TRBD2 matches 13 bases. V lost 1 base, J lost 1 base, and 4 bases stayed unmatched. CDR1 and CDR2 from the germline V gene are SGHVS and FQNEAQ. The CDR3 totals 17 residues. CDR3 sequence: CASSLEGLAGPSYEQYF. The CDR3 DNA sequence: TGTGCCAGCAGCTTAGAGGGACTAGCGGGGCCATCCTACGAGCAGTACTTC. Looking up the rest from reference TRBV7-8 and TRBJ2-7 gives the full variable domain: GAGVSQSPRYKVAKRGQDVALRCDPISGHVSLFWYQQALGQGPEFLTYFQNEAQLDKSGLPSDRFFAERPEGSVSTLKIQRTQQEDSAVYLCASSLEGLAGPSYEQYFGPGTRLTVT.

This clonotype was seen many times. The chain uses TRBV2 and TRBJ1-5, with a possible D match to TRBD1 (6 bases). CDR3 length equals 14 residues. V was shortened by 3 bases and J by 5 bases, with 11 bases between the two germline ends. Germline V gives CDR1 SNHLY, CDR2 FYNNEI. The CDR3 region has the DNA TGTGCCAGCAGTGATTGGGGGGGCGATCAGCCCCAGCATTTT. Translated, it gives CASSDWGGDQPQHF.

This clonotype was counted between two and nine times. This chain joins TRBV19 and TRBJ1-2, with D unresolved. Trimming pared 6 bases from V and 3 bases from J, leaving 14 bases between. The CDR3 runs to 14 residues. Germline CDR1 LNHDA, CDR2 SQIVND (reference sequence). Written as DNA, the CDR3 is TGTGCCAGTAGCCCCGGCGGGGTAGACTATGGCTACACCTTC. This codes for CASSPGGVDYGYTF.

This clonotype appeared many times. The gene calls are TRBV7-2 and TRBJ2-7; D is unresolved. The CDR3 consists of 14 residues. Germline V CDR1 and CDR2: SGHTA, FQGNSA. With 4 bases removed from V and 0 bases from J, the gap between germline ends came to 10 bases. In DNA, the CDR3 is TGTGCCAGCAGCTGGGGATTTAACTCCTACGAGCAGTACTTC. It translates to CASSWGFNSYEQYF.

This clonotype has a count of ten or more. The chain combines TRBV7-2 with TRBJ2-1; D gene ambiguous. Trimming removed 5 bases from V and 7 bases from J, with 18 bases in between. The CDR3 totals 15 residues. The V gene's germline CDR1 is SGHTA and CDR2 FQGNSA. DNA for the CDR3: TGTGCCAGCAGCCCGCCCAGAAACGGCGGTAATGAGCAGTTCTTC. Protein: CASSPPRNGGNEQFF.

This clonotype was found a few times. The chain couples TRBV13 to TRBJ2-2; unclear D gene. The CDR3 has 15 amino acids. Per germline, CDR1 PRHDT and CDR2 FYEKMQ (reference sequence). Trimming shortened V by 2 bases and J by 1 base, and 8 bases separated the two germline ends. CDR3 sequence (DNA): TGTGCCAGCAGCTTACCGAGGTGGAACACCGGGGAGCTGTTTTTT. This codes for CASSLPRWNTGELFF. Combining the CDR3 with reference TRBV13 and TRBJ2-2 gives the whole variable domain AAGVIQSPRHLIKEKRETATLKCYPIPRHDTVYWYQQGPGQDPQFLISFYEKMQSDKGSIPDRFSAQQFSDYHSELNMSSLELGDSALYFCASSLPRWNTGELFFGEGSRLTVL.

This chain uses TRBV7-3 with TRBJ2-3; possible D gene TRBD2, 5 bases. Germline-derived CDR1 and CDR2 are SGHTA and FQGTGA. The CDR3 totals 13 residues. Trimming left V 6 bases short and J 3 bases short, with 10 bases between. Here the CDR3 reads CASRALATDTQYF. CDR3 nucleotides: TGTGCCAGCAGGGCCCTAGCAACAGATACGCAGTATTTT. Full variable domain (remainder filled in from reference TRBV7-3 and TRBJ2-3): GAGVSQTPSNKVTEKGKYVELRCDPISGHTALYWYRQSLGQGPEFLIYFQGTGAADDSGLPNDRFFAVRPEGSVSTLKIQRTERGDSAVYLCASRALATDTQYFGPGTRLTVL.

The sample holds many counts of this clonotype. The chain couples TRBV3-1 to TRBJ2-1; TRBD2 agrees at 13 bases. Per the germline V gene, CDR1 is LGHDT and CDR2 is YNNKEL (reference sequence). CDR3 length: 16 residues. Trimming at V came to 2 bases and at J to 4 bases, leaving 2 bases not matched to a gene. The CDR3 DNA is TGTGCCAGCAGCCAATGGGGACTAGCGGGATACAATGAGCAGTTCTTC. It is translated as CASSQWGLAGYNEQFF.

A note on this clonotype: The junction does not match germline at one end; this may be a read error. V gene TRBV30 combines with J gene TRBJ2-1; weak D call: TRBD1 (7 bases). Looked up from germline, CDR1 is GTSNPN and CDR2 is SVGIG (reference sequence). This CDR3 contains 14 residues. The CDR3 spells CAWSPGEDTRGQLF. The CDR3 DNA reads TGTGCCTGGAGCCCCGGGGAGGACACAAGGGGGCAGCTCTTC.

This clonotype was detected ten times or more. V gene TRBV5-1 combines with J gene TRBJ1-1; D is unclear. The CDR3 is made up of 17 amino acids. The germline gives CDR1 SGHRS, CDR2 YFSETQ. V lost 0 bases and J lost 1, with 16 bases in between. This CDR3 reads CASSLGRIGRTNTEAFF. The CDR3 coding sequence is TGCGCCAGCAGCTTGGGACGGATCGGGCGGACGAACACTGAAGCTTTCTTT.

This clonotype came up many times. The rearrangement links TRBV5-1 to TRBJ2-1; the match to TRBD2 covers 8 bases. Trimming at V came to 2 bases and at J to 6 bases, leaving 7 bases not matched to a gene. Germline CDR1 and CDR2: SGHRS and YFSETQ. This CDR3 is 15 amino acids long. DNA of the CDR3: TGCGCCAGCAGCTTTAGCGGGATCAGTACCAATGAGCAGTTCTTC. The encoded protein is CASSFSGISTNEQFF. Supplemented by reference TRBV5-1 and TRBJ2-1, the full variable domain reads KAGVTQTPRYLIKTRGQQVTLSCSPISGHRSVSWYQQTPGQGLQFLFEYFSETQRNKGNFPGRFSGRQFSNSRSEMNVSTLELGDSALYLCASSFSGISTNEQFFGPGTRLTVL.

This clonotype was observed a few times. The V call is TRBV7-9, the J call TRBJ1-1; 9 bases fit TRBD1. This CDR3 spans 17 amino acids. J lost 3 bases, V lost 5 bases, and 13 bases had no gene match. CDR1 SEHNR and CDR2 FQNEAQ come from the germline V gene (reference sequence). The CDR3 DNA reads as TGTGCCAGCAGCACGGACAGGGGACGACTCTTGCACACTGAAGCTTTCTTT. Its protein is CASSTDRGRLLHTEAFF.

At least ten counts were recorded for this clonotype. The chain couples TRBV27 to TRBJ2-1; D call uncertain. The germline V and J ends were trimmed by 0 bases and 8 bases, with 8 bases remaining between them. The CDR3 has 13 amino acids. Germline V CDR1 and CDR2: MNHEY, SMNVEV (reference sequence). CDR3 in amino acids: CASSLSGRHEQFF. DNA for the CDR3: TGTGCCAGCAGTTTATCAGGTCGACATGAGCAGTTCTTC.

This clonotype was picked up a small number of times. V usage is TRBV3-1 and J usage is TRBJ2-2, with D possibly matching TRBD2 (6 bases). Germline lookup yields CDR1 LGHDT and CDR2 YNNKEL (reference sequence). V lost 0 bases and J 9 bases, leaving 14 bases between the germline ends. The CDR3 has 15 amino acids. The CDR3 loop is CASSQDFAGPRELFF. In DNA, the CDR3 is TGTGCCAGCAGCCAAGACTTCGCGGGACCACGGGAGCTGTTTTTT.

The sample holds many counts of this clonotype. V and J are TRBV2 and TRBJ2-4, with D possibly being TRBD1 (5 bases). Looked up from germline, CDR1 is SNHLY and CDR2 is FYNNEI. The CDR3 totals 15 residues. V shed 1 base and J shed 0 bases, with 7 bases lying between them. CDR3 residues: CASSEVGLAKNIQYF. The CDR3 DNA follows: TGTGCCAGCAGTGAAGTGGGGCTAGCCAAAAACATTCAGTACTTC. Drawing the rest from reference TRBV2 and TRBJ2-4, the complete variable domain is EPEVTQTPSHQVTQMGQEVILRCVPISNHLYFYWYRQILGQKVEFLVSFYNNEISEKSEIFDDQFSVERPDGSNFTLKIRSTKLEDSAMYFCASSEVGLAKNIQYFGAGTRLSVL.